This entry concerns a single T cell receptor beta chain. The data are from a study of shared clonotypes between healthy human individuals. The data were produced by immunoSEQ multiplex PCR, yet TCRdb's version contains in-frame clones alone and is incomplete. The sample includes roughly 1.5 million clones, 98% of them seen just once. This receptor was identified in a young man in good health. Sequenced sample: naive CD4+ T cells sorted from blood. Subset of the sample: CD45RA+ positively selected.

The CDR3 coding sequence is TGTGCCAGTAGTCGGACAGGCCTTATACCCGAAGCTTTCTTT. Translated: CASSRTGLIPEAFF. V usage is TRBV19 and J usage is TRBJ1-1, with 7 bases fitting TRBD1. Germline V lookup: CDR1 LNHDA, CDR2 SQIVND (reference sequence). V lost 5 bases, J lost 8 bases, and 11 bases stayed unmatched. The CDR3 length is 14 residues.